This section outlines one TCR beta chain sequence together with its context. Together with a sample-barcoded 5' primer, a J-beta primer mix was included in a second PCR lasting roughly 6 to 12 cycles. TCRdb re-called the 5' RACE reads with MiXCR, one entry per CDR3 protein. The data contain about 400,000 distinct CDR3 sequences, over 45% of them singletons. The CDR3 covers 15 residues. The V gene end was trimmed by 2 bases and the J gene end by 5 bases; junction bases not matched to a gene: 4. Per germline, CDR1 LGHNA and CDR2 YSLEER. The data originate from a study of blood T cells in healthy people across ages.

The TCR comes from a man aged 55 to 69 in good health. The chain employs TRBV4-3 and TRBJ2-1; 9 bases agree with TRBD1. The sequenced sample consisted of blood. The CDR3 spells CASSQKGQGHNEQFF. The CDR3 region has the DNA TGCGCCAGCAGCCAAAAGGGACAGGGTCACAATGAGCAGTTCTTC.